This T cell receptor beta chain was captured in a study of tumor-infiltrating lymphocytes in primary liver carcinoma (dated by TCRdb to 2016 to 2017). Concerning the study at large: The five patients, three men and two women aged 30 to 69 years, had hepatocellular carcinoma (four) or combined HCC and intrahepatic cholangiocarcinoma (one). The tumors of the five patients were staged as T1-T3 N0M0, with maximum diameters ranging from roughly 4.2 to 10 cm. Roughly 3.5 to 8 million productive TCRbeta reads were obtained per sample, and no significant difference in read depth was found between tissue types. TCRbeta repertoire sequencing, expression microarrays and whole-exome sequencing were combined in the study across five regions of each liver tumor, with adjacent normal tissue and blood also included. A total of some 35 specimens from 5 patients went through TCRbeta repertoire sequencing, namely 25 tumor regions, 5 adjacent noncancerous liver tissues and 5 peripheral blood samples. The 25 tumor region samples were profiled with Agilent mRNA microarrays so that TCRbeta repertoire diversity could be related to the local molecular phenotype. Repertoires from technical replicates were highly reproducible, with mean shared-clone rates roughly 0.89 and correlation coefficients above 0.98. Overall results and qualifications from the work: A significantly larger repertoire fraction was made up by the top 250 clones in tumors than in blood (p = 0.039). Only roughly 7-24% of top clones appeared in all five regions of a tumor, which suggests that tumor-infiltrating T cells are spatially heterogeneous. Because the samples were bulk and unsorted, CD4+ and CD8+ T cell repertoires could not be compared. The study included only a few patients, and the authors note findings should be validated in a larger study. Only the TCR beta chain was sequenced, which likely underestimates true repertoire diversity because unpaired alpha chains were not captured. Repertoire overlap was higher between tumor regions (mean roughly 35%) than tumor-adjacent (17%) or tumor-blood (about 15%) pairs, consistent with antigen-driven expansion.

Comment on this clonotype: Its cognate antigen has yet to be identified. At one end the junction does not follow the germline gene, possibly because of a read error.

A constant-region primer and ProtoScript II reverse transcriptase were used to reverse-transcribe TCRbeta-specific cDNA from approximately 550 ng total RNA. TCRbeta libraries were built with three nested multiplex PCR rounds, a slightly modified ARM-PCR procedure. Multiplex TRBV1-TRBV30 forward primers and a Cbeta reverse primer were used in the first two PCR rounds, each of which was run for roughly 10 cycles. Sample barcodes and Illumina adapters were attached in a final 25-cycle PCR using Deep VentR polymerase. Before sequencing, amplicons between 200 and 500 bp were purified from gel using a QIAquick gel extraction kit. TCRbeta amplicons were sequenced on an Illumina HiSeq 2500 with 250-bp paired-end reads. Processing in the source paper ran as follows. Reads were quality-trimmed with Trimmomatic v0.33, and paired reads were merged with FLASH v1.2.11 to recover full CDR3 sequences. MiGEC v1.2.1b assigned V, D and J germline segments to the rearranged TCRbeta sequences. Clonotype statistics and Shannon-Wiener diversity indices were calculated with VDJtools v1.0.0. To reduce sampling bias, subsequent analyses other than the diversity analysis used only the 250 most abundant clonotypes in each sample. TCRdb cleaned the public reads at Q25 with fastp, built clones with MiXCR and kept in-frame beta chains. Entries are consolidated by CDR3 protein sequence, retaining the most common genes and DNA. The V and J calls reflect TCRdb's pipeline rather than the authors' work. Within this sample are 44,000 or so distinct CDR3 sequences, with approximately 70% of them counted one time only. Less than 35% of the sample belongs to the ten largest clones.

Without any cell sorting, total RNA and DNA were extracted together from around 20-30 mg of bulk tissue using the AllPrep DNA/RNA mini kit. About 5 patients with histopathologically diagnosed primary liver carcinoma underwent surgical resection in China between November 2015 and March 2016. At the time of sampling, the patients were treatment-naive and had chronic HBV infection. Five spatially separated regions were sampled from each tumor: the superior, inferior, left-lateral and right-lateral poles, plus the tumor centre. Histological examination found more than 75% viable tumor cells in every tumor sample. Fresh tumor and adjacent tissue pieces were bisected, with one half stored in RNAlater at -80 degrees C and the other half sent for histology. The CDR3 spans 17 residues, from the cysteine through the phenylalanine. The read is trimmed to its CDR3 DNA, 51 bases read in frame from base 1. In the germline V gene, CDR1 corresponds to MDHEN and CDR2 to SYDVKM.

Sequencing was carried out using liver tumor tissue from sampling region 5. In the paper's terms, the cell subset or site label means: tumor region T5, tumor centre. The source is a man aged 40-49 years with primary liver carcinoma and hepatitis B virus infection. This sequence uses TRBV28 and TRBJ2-4, with 11 bases in between that match TRBD2. The nucleotide sequence reads as follows: TGTGCCAACAGTGCCCTTAGCGGGAGGGCGGCCAAAAACATTCAGTACTTC. It codes for CANSALSGRAAKNIQYF. With all but the CDR3 taken from the reference TRBV28 and TRBJ2-4 genes, the full variable domain is: DVKVTQSSRYLVKRTGEKVFLECVQDMDHENMFWYRQDPGLGLRLIYFSYDVKMKEKGDIPEGYSVSREKKERFSLILESASTNQTSMYLCANSALSGRAAKNIQYFGAGTRLSVL.